One sample yielded the 14 T cell receptor beta chains listed below, sequenced in a study of graft-versus-host responses after intestinal transplantation. Sequencing was performed with immunoSEQ multiplex PCR; in TCRdb, only in-frame clones are kept and a portion is missing. The top ten hold 2.5% of the sample, which has 45,000 to 60,000 clones, 85% to 95% seen once. For these receptors, no antigen is known. The specimen was unstimulated CD4+ T cells sorted from spleen or lymph node cells, collected before transplant. The receptor set was obtained from a human donor who was the organ donor for an intestinal transplant.

The chain couples TRBV7-2 to TRBJ2-1; 16 bases map to TRBD2. CDR1 and CDR2 from the germline V gene are SGHTA and FQGNSA. CDR3 size: 17 residues. V shed 2 bases and J 4 bases; nucleotides not matched to a gene: 2. The CDR3 nucleotides read TGTGCCAGCAGCTTAATGGGACTAGCGGGGGGGTACAATGAGCAGTTCTTC. This sequence encodes CASSLMGLAGGYNEQFF.

V usage is TRBV4-2 and J usage is TRBJ2-7, with unresolved D. The germline CDR1 and CDR2 sequences are LGHNA and YNFKEQ. The length of the CDR3 is 11 residues. Trimming took 1 base from V and 6 from J, leaving 4 bases between them. CDR3 DNA: TGTGCCAGCAGCCAAGGTGTCGAGCAGTACTTC. Its translation is CASSQGVEQYF.

The chain carries TRBV6-5 and TRBJ2-1, with 7 bases aligning to TRBD1. After removal of 6 bases from V and 7 bases from J, the junction contained 12 bases not matched to a gene. The CDR3 consists of 15 residues. The germline V gene encodes CDR1 MNHEY and CDR2 SVGAGI. The CDR3 is CASSTGQAYRNEQFF. The CDR3 nucleotides are TGTGCCAGCAGCACCGGACAGGCTTATAGAAATGAGCAGTTCTTC.

The chain combines TRBV27 with TRBJ2-5, with D perhaps assigned TRBD1 or TRBD2 (5 bases each). The CDR3 is 13 amino acids. V was pared by 3 bases and J by 5 bases, with 10 bases between. Germline loops: CDR1 MNHEY, CDR2 SMNVEV (reference sequence). The CDR3 protein is CASSLGVWETQYF. Written as DNA, the CDR3 is TGTGCCAGCAGTTTGGGGGTCTGGGAGACCCAGTACTTC.

The chain employs TRBV5-1 and TRBJ2-1; D gene unclear. Trimming took off 6 bases at V and 8 bases at J, with 3 bases between the two ends. The CDR3 contains 9 residues. The germline gives CDR1 SGHRS, CDR2 YFSETQ. CDR3 residues: CASTHEQFF. The CDR3 DNA is TGCGCCAGCACCCATGAGCAGTTCTTC.

This chain uses TRBV6-5 with TRBJ1-5; D is perhaps TRBD1 (5 bases). CDR1 is MNHEY and CDR2 is SVGAGI in the germline V gene. Trimming pared 7 bases from V and 1 base from J, leaving 11 bases between. The CDR3 is made up of 14 amino acids. CDR3 in amino acids: CASNPHRSNQPQHF. CDR3 DNA sequence: TGTGCCAGCAACCCCCACAGGAGCAATCAGCCCCAGCATTTT.

The CDR3 DNA reads as TGTGCCAGTAGTATTTCCCCGGACGACATGAACACTGAAGCTTTCTTT. Translation: CASSISPDDMNTEAFF. The chain is built from TRBV19 and TRBJ1-1; unclear D gene. Germline V gene sequence: CDR1 LNHDA, CDR2 SQIVND (reference sequence). The V and J ends lost 3 bases and 0 bases respectively, with 14 bases between them. The CDR3 has 16 amino acids.

This sequence joins TRBV6-5 and TRBJ1-6, with D possibly matching TRBD1 (5 bases). Germline V CDR1 and CDR2: MNHEY, SVGAGI. V was clipped by 5 bases and J by 8 bases, with 16 bases between them. The CDR3 has 15 residues. The CDR3 sequence: CASSLGDRRYSPLHF. CDR3 nucleotide sequence: TGTGCCAGCAGTCTCGGAGACAGAAGGTATTCACCCCTCCACTTT.

The rearrangement links TRBV5-4 to TRBJ2-7, with 7 bases matching TRBD2. Trimming at V came to 2 bases and at J to 4 bases, leaving 6 bases not matched to a gene. Germline V gene lookup returns CDR1 SGHNT and CDR2 YYREEE (reference sequence). The CDR3 totals 14 residues. The CDR3 DNA reads TGTGCCAGCAGCTTTGCGCGGGAGCCTTACGAGCAGTACTTC. Its translation: CASSFAREPYEQYF.

V usage is TRBV11-1 and J usage is TRBJ2-7, with TRBD2 matching 8 bases. V was pared by 1 base and J by 3 bases, with 2 bases of the junction left unmatched. Germline assignment: CDR1 SGHAT and CDR2 FQDESV (reference sequence). The CDR3 sequence is 14 residues long. CDR3 protein: CASSLVGGDYEQYF. The CDR3, as DNA: TGTGCCAGCAGCTTAGTCGGGGGGGACTACGAGCAGTACTTC.

The chain employs TRBV28 and TRBJ1-4; 11 bases fit TRBD1. Losses at the gene ends were 6 bases for V and 7 bases for J; bases not matched to a gene: 4. The CDR3 loop spans 14 amino acids. CDR1 is MDHEN, CDR2 SYDVKM, per germline. The CDR3 bases are TGTGCCAGCAGCCGGGACAGGGGGGGTGAAAAACTGTTTTTT. Its protein is CASSRDRGGEKLFF.

The chain employs TRBV9 and TRBJ2-1, with 13 bases that match TRBD2. The CDR3 is 16 residues long. Trimming took 4 bases from V and 4 from J; bases not matched to a gene: 5. Germline V gene lookup returns CDR1 SGDLS and CDR2 YYNGEE. CDR3 sequence reads: CASSPGTSGTYNEQFF. CDR3 nucleotides: TGTGCCAGCAGCCCAGGGACTAGCGGGACTTACAATGAGCAGTTCTTC.

The rearrangement uses TRBV27 and TRBJ2-4; 9 bases are shared with TRBD1. Trimming took 8 bases from V and 3 from J; bases not matched to a gene: 8. The CDR3 has 15 amino acids. Germline CDR1 reads MNHEY; CDR2 reads SMNVEV (reference sequence). CDR3 amino acids: CASGTPGQGKNIQYF. CDR3 sequence (DNA): TGTGCCAGCGGAACTCCGGGACAGGGCAAAAACATTCAGTACTTC.

The chain links TRBV5-4 to TRBJ2-3; D remains ambiguous. The V gene lost 0 bases and the J gene lost 0 bases, with 8 bases spanning the gap. The CDR3 totals 15 residues. Germline CDR1 SGHNT, CDR2 YYREEE (reference sequence). Here the CDR3 reads CASSLDVVSTDTQYF. As DNA, the CDR3 is TGTGCCAGCAGCTTGGACGTCGTGAGCACAGATACGCAGTATTTT.